This TCR beta chain derives from a study of blood T cell repertoires in COVID-19. Across the whole study: PBMCs, B-cell-depleted T cells, or T cells provided the cDNA or gDNA that made up the material.

Living in under 30 US areas, the participants were between roughly 18 and 95 years of age. In assigning cohorts, the study relied on participant-reported clinical history. Methods used by the authors: Counts of nucleated cells, estimated from reference gene primer amplification, were obtained. Libraries were prepared by immunoSEQ multiplex PCR; TCRdb keeps only in-frame clonotypes and omits some of them. D and trimming come from the DNA, and the V and J calls and clone size come from that table. The sample yields a few hundred thousand clones, roughly 91% seen once. This CDR3 has 13 amino acids. V dropped 7 bases and J dropped 4 bases, with 10 bases sitting between them. Germline lookup yields CDR1 ENHRY and CDR2 SYGVKD.

Sequencing was done on a sample of PBMCs or T cells enriched from blood (not recorded which). This sequence was found in a woman in her thirties who had recovered from COVID-19. The rearrangement links TRBV10-3 to TRBJ1-4, with D perhaps matching TRBD1 (6 bases). This CDR3 reads CAIMDSVNEKLFF. DNA of the CDR3: TGTGCCATCATGGACAGTGTTAATGAAAAACTGTTTTTT.